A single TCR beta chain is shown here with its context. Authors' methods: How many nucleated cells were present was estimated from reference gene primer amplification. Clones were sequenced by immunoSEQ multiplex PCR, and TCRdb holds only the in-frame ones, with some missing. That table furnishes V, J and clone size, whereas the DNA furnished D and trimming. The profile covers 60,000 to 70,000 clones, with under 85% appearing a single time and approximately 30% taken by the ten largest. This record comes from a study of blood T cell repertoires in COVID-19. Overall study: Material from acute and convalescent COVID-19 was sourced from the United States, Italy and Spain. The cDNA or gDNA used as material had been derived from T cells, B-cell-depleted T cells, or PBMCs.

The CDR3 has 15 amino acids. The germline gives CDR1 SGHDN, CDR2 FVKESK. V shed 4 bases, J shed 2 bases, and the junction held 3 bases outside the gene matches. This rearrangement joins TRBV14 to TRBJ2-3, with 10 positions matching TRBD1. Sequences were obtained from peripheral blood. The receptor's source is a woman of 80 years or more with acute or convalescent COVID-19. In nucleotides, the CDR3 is TGTGCCAGCAGCCTGACAGGGGGCCTCACAGATACGCAGTATTTT. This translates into CASSLTGGLTDTQYF.